This TCR beta chain was identified in a study of T cell repertoires in cytomegalovirus infection. Looking at the study overall: Recently identified HLA-C-restricted CMV epitopes and well-studied HLA-B-restricted CMV epitopes were used by the study. The public TCR beta signatures pointed to both CMV infection and matching HLA type. The study, taken as a whole, reports: The response measured ex vivo was dominated by TCR beta clonotypes (HLA-C-restricted and CMV-specific).

There are a few counts of this clonotype. What it binds is not known. MiXCR, run by TCRdb on the reads, gives a single entry per CDR3 protein. The table has roughly 700,000 distinct CDR3 sequences, 30% to 35% seen once; the top ten hold approximately 18%. Source: cultured PBMCs, taken from culture after CMV antigen stimulation. This sequence was found in a human donor in good health (CMV status not recorded). Some clones in this sample may be carry-over from other donors' samples.

CDR3 DNA sequence: TGTGCCAGCAGCTCCCCGACCGACACAGATACGCAGTATTTT. Encoded protein: CASSSPTDTDTQYF. V gene TRBV6-1 combines with J gene TRBJ2-3; D not resolved. This CDR3 is built from 14 residues. Germline V lookup: CDR1 MNHNS, CDR2 SASEGT. V was clipped by 6 bases and J by 2 bases, with 12 bases between them.